A selection of T cell receptor beta chains follows, all from one sample in a study of cytomegalovirus exposure and HLA in healthy donors. Sequencing was performed with immunoSEQ multiplex PCR; in TCRdb, only in-frame clones are kept and a portion is missing. The repertoire includes about 100,000 clones, less than 90% of them detected once, and around 2.6% sits in the top ten. The sequenced material came from PBMCs. The receptors were sampled from a man aged 35 to 55 in good health and CMV-seronegative. Both conserved end residues are part of each CDR3. A D gene is named only where the DNA matches it firmly. Clone size is shown for a subset of rows, as once, few, many or a class of expanded clone.

J: TRBJ2-1; size: .; length: 14; D: TRBD1; V: TRBV19; CDR3: CATQTGGTYNEQFF; DNA: TGTGCCACCCAGACAGGGGGGACCTACAATGAGCAGTTCTTC
J: TRBJ2-3; size: .; length: 18; D: TRBD2; V: TRBV5-4; CDR3: CASSLRTSGGRSTDTQYF; DNA: TGTGCCAGCAGCTTGCGGACTAGCGGGGGGCGGAGCACAGATACGCAGTATTTT
J: TRBJ1-1; size: .; length: 13; D: .; V: TRBV15; CDR3: CATSPTVNTEAFF; DNA: TGTGCCACCAGCCCAACAGTGAACACTGAAGCTTTCTTT
J: TRBJ2-1; size: .; length: 13; D: .; V: TRBV7-2; CDR3: CASSLGQNNEQFF; DNA: TGTGCCAGCAGCTTAGGACAGAACAATGAGCAGTTCTTC
J: TRBJ2-2; size: .; length: 12; D: .; V: TRBV19; CDR3: CASQSYTGELFF; DNA: TGTGCCAGCCAGTCATACACCGGGGAGCTGTTTTTT
J: TRBJ2-5; size: few; length: 15; D: TRBD2; V: TRBV5-1; CDR3: CASSLAGGPSETQYF; DNA: TGCGCCAGCAGCTTAGCGGGGGGGCCATCAGAGACCCAGTACTTC
J: TRBJ1-2; size: .; length: 15; D: .; V: TRBV5-4; CDR3: CASKPKGAFYYGYTF; DNA: TGTGCCAGCAAGCCTAAGGGAGCCTTTTACTATGGCTACACCTTC
J: TRBJ1-2; size: .; length: 14; D: .; V: TRBV7-2; CDR3: CASSLDGGLYGYTF; DNA: TGTGCCAGCAGCTTAGACGGGGGGCTCTATGGCTACACCTTC
J: TRBJ2-3; size: .; length: 14; D: TRBD1; V: TRBV5-1; CDR3: CASNRDRDTDTQYF; DNA: TGCGCCAGCAACCGGGACAGGGACACAGATACGCAGTATTTT
J: TRBJ1-1; size: .; length: 15; D: .; V: TRBV9; CDR3: CASSVAGTRDIGAFF; DNA: TGTGCCAGCAGCGTAGCCGGGACCCGGGACATTGGAGCTTTCTTT
J: TRBJ2-6; size: .; length: 20; D: .; V: TRBV5-1; CDR3: CASSPRGGGTGFSGANVLTF; DNA: TGCGCCAGCAGCCCTCGTGGGGGGGGGACAGGCTTCTCTGGGGCCAACGTCCTGACTTTC
J: TRBJ2-7; size: few; length: 15; D: TRBD1; V: TRBV10-3; CDR3: CAISDLDKGAFEQYF; DNA: TGTGCCATCAGTGACCTTGACAAGGGGGCTTTCGAGCAGTACTTC
J: TRBJ2-7; size: .; length: 13; D: .; V: TRBV19; CDR3: CASSIEQGGEQYF; DNA: TGTGCCAGTAGTATAGAACAGGGTGGTGAGCAGTACTTC
J: TRBJ2-2; size: once; length: 14; D: .; V: TRBV7-6; CDR3: CASSTGTNTGELFF; DNA: TGTGCCAGCAGCACCGGGACGAACACCGGGGAGCTGTTTTTT
J: TRBJ2-7; size: .; length: 14; D: .; V: TRBV7-6; CDR3: CASSLGRATYEQYF; DNA: TGTGCCAGCAGCTTAGGGAGGGCTACCTACGAGCAGTACTTC
J: TRBJ2-5; size: .; length: 14; D: TRBD1; V: TRBV11-2; CDR3: CASSFRTGGETQYF; DNA: TGTGCCAGCAGCTTTCGAACAGGGGGAGAGACCCAGTACTTC
J: TRBJ2-1; size: .; length: 16; D: TRBD2; V: TRBV4-1; CDR3: CASSKSTGGFVWEQFF; DNA: TGCGCCAGCAGCAAGAGTACGGGGGGATTTGTCTGGGAGCAGTTCTTC
J: TRBJ2-7; size: few; length: 16; D: TRBD2; V: TRBV2; CDR3: CASRAGTSGGPSEQYF; DNA: TGTGCCAGCAGGGCCGGGACTAGCGGGGGGCCCTCCGAGCAGTACTTC
J: TRBJ2-5; size: .; length: 17; D: TRBD2; V: TRBV11-2; CDR3: CASSLVSGPSGGRTQYF; DNA: TGTGCCAGCAGCTTAGTTAGTGGCCCTAGCGGGGGGAGGACCCAGTACTTC
J: TRBJ1-5; size: .; length: 14; D: .; V: TRBV5-4; CDR3: CASSLAGGNQPQHF; DNA: TGTGCCAGCAGCTTGGCAGGGGGCAATCAGCCCCAGCATTTT
J: TRBJ2-7; size: few; length: 16; D: TRBD1; V: TRBV18; CDR3: CASSPGTGSFIYEQYF; DNA: TGTGCCAGCTCACCGGGGACAGGGAGTTTCATCTACGAGCAGTACTTC
J: TRBJ2-1; size: .; length: 16; D: TRBD1; V: TRBV11-2; CDR3: CASSYDRTGVYNEQFF; DNA: TGTGCCAGCAGTTACGATAGGACAGGGGTATACAATGAGCAGTTCTTC
J: TRBJ1-1; size: .; length: 15; D: .; V: TRBV5-1; CDR3: CASSLNAGVNTEAFF; DNA: TGCGCCAGCAGCTTGAACGCAGGGGTGAACACTGAAGCTTTCTTT
J: TRBJ1-2; size: .; length: 17; D: .; V: TRBV7-2; CDR3: CASSSGGPTSRNYGYTF; DNA: TGTGCCAGCAGCTCCGGGGGACCCACGTCTCGTAACTATGGCTACACCTTC
J: TRBJ2-3; size: .; length: 13; D: .; V: TRBV19; CDR3: CASSTGPRDTQYF; DNA: TGTGCCAGTAGTACGGGTCCAAGAGATACGCAGTATTTT
J: TRBJ2-5; size: .; length: 14; D: .; V: TRBV29-1; CDR3: CSVEEGRFEETQYF; DNA: TGCAGCGTTGAAGAAGGCAGGTTCGAAGAGACCCAGTACTTC
J: TRBJ1-1; size: .; length: 17; D: .; V: TRBV7-8; CDR3: CASSLEWGHPPNTEAFF; DNA: TGTGCCAGCAGCTTAGAATGGGGACATCCTCCGAATACTGAAGCTTTCTTT
J: TRBJ2-6; size: .; length: 14; D: .; V: TRBV5-1; CDR3: CASSLGSWANVLTF; DNA: TGCGCCAGCAGCTTGGGTTCCTGGGCCAACGTCCTGACTTTC
J: TRBJ1-1; size: .; length: 13; D: .; V: TRBV10-3; CDR3: CAISQGMLDEAFF; DNA: TGTGCCATCAGTCAGGGGATGTTGGATGAAGCTTTCTTT
J: TRBJ1-2; size: .; length: 13; D: .; V: TRBV27; CDR3: CASRSKGREGYTF; DNA: TGTGCCAGCAGATCTAAGGGGCGAGAGGGCTACACCTTC
J: TRBJ1-1; size: .; length: 14; D: .; V: TRBV29-1; CDR3: CSVNRRSMNTEAFF; DNA: TGCAGCGTGAACAGGCGGAGCATGAACACTGAAGCTTTCTTT
J: TRBJ2-7; size: .; length: 14; D: .; V: TRBV28; CDR3: CASKRPTGISEQYF; DNA: TGTGCCAGCAAACGTCCTACAGGGATCAGCGAGCAGTACTTC
J: TRBJ2-6; size: .; length: 19; D: TRBD1; V: TRBV7-6; CDR3: CASSPRWDRANSGANVLTF; DNA: TGTGCCAGCAGCCCACGATGGGACAGGGCGAACTCTGGGGCCAACGTCCTGACTTTC
J: TRBJ2-7; size: .; length: 12; D: .; V: TRBV19; CDR3: CAIRDKHYEQYF; DNA: TGTGCTATCCGGGACAAGCACTACGAGCAGTACTTC
J: TRBJ1-2; size: .; length: 17; D: TRBD1; V: TRBV5-4; CDR3: CASSLGAPGQGDYGYTF; DNA: TGTGCCAGCAGCTTGGGGGCCCCCGGACAGGGTGACTATGGCTACACCTTC
J: TRBJ2-1; size: .; length: 14; D: TRBD2; V: TRBV9; CDR3: CASSFSGGRDEQFF; DNA: TGTGCCAGCAGCTTCAGCGGGGGGAGAGATGAGCAGTTCTTC
J: TRBJ1-6; size: .; length: 17; D: TRBD1; V: TRBV27; CDR3: CASSLIAGTDYNSPLHF; DNA: TGTGCCAGCAGTCTTATCGCCGGGACAGACTATAATTCACCCCTCCACTTT
J: TRBJ2-5; size: few; length: 15; D: TRBD1; V: TRBV7-2; CDR3: CASSLALTGGETQYF; DNA: TGTGCCAGCAGCTTAGCGCTAACAGGGGGTGAGACCCAGTACTTC
J: TRBJ1-6; size: .; length: 13; D: .; V: TRBV6-1; CDR3: CASRDYRDSPLHF; DNA: TGTGCCAGCAGGGATTACAGGGATTCACCCCTCCACTTT
J: TRBJ1-5; size: .; length: 15; D: .; V: TRBV9; CDR3: CASSVRGDTNQPQHF; DNA: TGTGCCAGCAGCGTAAGGGGCGACACCAATCAGCCCCAGCATTTT
J: TRBJ1-2; size: .; length: 17; D: .; V: TRBV30; CDR3: CAWEGVRETDTNYGYTF; DNA: TGTGCCTGGGAAGGTGTAAGAGAGACAGACACCAACTATGGCTACACCTTC
J: TRBJ2-1; size: .; length: 14; D: TRBD2; V: TRBV7-3; CDR3: CASSLRRTSNEQFF; DNA: TGTGCCAGCAGCCTCAGGCGGACTAGCAATGAGCAGTTCTTC
J: TRBJ2-7; size: once; length: 15; D: TRBD2; V: TRBV7-2; CDR3: CASSRTSGGHYEQYF; DNA: TGTGCCAGCAGCCGTACTAGCGGGGGACACTACGAGCAGTACTTC
J: TRBJ1-6; size: .; length: 14; D: .; V: TRBV11-3; CDR3: CASSSDSTDSPLHF; DNA: TGTGCCAGCAGCTCCGACAGTACGGATTCACCCCTCCACTTT
J: TRBJ1-1; size: .; length: 12; D: .; V: TRBV11-1; CDR3: CASRGPNTEAFF; DNA: TGTGCCAGCAGGGGGCCGAACACTGAAGCTTTCTTT
J: TRBJ1-1; size: few; length: 18; D: TRBD1; V: TRBV25-1; CDR3: CASSESPTGPTMNTEAFF; DNA: TGTGCCAGCAGTGAATCCCCGACAGGGCCAACTATGAACACTGAAGCTTTCTTT
J: TRBJ1-1; size: .; length: 14; D: .; V: TRBV10-3; CDR3: CAIRPGQLNTEAFF; DNA: TGTGCCATCAGGCCTGGACAGCTTAACACTGAAGCTTTCTTT
J: TRBJ2-5; size: .; length: 14; D: TRBD2; V: TRBV19; CDR3: CASSMAGEQETQYF; DNA: TGTGCCAGTAGTATGGCGGGGGAACAAGAGACCCAGTACTTC
J: TRBJ1-2; size: .; length: 14; D: TRBD1; V: TRBV2; CDR3: CASSATGGLYGYTF; DNA: TGTGCCAGCAGTGCTACAGGGGGTTTATATGGCTACACCTTC
J: TRBJ2-7; size: .; length: 15; D: TRBD2; V: TRBV7-8; CDR3: CASSQSGGATYEQYF; DNA: TGTGCCAGCAGCCAAAGCGGGGGGGCGACGTACGAGCAGTACTTC
J: TRBJ1-4; size: .; length: 17; D: TRBD1; V: TRBV10-2; CDR3: CASPGQGKGFSNEKLFF; DNA: TGCGCCAGCCCCGGACAGGGGAAAGGTTTCAGTAATGAAAAACTGTTTTTT
J: TRBJ1-5; size: few; length: 19; D: .; V: TRBV1; CDR3: CTSSRKRQGPNRVNQPQHF; DNA: TGCACCAGCAGCCGAAAAAGACAGGGTCCCAATCGGGTAAATCAGCCCCAGCATTTT
J: TRBJ1-1; size: .; length: 13; D: .; V: TRBV2; CDR3: CASSEGGNTEAFF; DNA: TGTGCCAGCAGTGAGGGGGGGAACACTGAAGCTTTCTTT
J: TRBJ2-2; size: .; length: 13; D: .; V: TRBV30; CDR3: CAWSSLATGELFF; DNA: TGTGCCTGGAGTAGCCTCGCAACCGGGGAGCTGTTTTTT